One sample yielded the 21 T cell receptor beta chains listed below, sequenced in a study of regulatory T cells in long-lasting Graves disease. Sequencing libraries for TCR beta were prepared with iRepertoire HTBI primers and Arm-PCR of CDR3 regions. TCRdb re-called the multiplex PCR reads with MiXCR, one entry per CDR3 protein. The table lists about 540,000 distinct CDR3 sequences, roughly 12% of them singletons, with roughly a tenth in the top ten. Time point given: newly diagnosed GD, antithyroid drugs for less than 3 months. RNA from PBMCs was the source of the TCR library. The data were also submitted as part of a second study, on T cells in Graves' hyperthyroidism and ophthalmopathy.

This specimen consisted of peripheral blood mononuclear cells (PBMCs), obtained at new diagnosis, from a patient treated with antithyroid drugs. These receptors all stem from a man under 40 with Graves disease.

This clonotype was seen many times. The chain recombines TRBV11-2 with TRBJ2-7, with D hard to call. The CDR3 sequence is 15 residues long. V lost 3 bases to trimming and J lost 0 bases, with 12 bases between them. The germline V gene has CDR1 SGHAT and CDR2 FQNNGV. CDR3 loop: CASSFADSSSYEQYF. CDR3 DNA: TGTGCCAGCAGCTTCGCCGACTCGAGCTCCTACGAGCAGTACTTC.

The V and J genes are TRBV28 and TRBJ2-7, with TRBD1 matching over 8 bases. Losses at the gene ends were 6 bases for V and 3 bases for J; bases not matched to a gene: 7. Germline-derived CDR1 and CDR2 are MDHEN and SYDVKM. The CDR3 extends over 14 amino acids. This CDR3 reads CASRSPGQGYEQYF. CDR3 DNA sequence: TGTGCCAGCAGGTCCCCTGGACAGGGCTACGAGCAGTACTTC.

This clonotype was counted ten times or more. The chain joins TRBV29-1 to TRBJ1-1; no clear D gene. The germline CDR1 and CDR2 sequences are SQVTM and ANQGSEA. The length of the CDR3 is 14 residues. The ends were cut back, 0 bases at V and 1 base at J, with 9 bases in the middle. The CDR3 DNA is TGCAGCGTTGAAGATGCGGCGGGGAACACTGAAGCTTTCTTT. Translated, it gives CSVEDAAGNTEAFF.

This clonotype has a handful of counts. CDR3 coding DNA: TGTGCCAGCAGTCCCCTAGGTAGCGGGATTTCCGGGGAGCTGTTTTTT. Encoded protein: CASSPLGSGISGELFF. V usage is TRBV6-1 and J usage is TRBJ2-2, with 8 bases matching TRBD2. J was trimmed by 6 bases and V by 5 bases; bases with no gene match: 11. Germline lookup yields CDR1 MNHNS and CDR2 SASEGT. The CDR3 is 16 residues long.

This clonotype has ten or more counts. The chain combines TRBV12-3 or TRBV12-4 with TRBJ2-3; D remains unclear. Trimming took 5 bases from V and 3 from J, leaving 12 bases between them. The CDR3 is made up of 14 amino acids. CDR3 DNA: TGTGCCAGCAGTCATAAAGGCAGAACAGATACGCAGTATTTT. It encodes CASSHKGRTDTQYF.

This clonotype was seen a few times. The chain carries TRBV6-1 and TRBJ2-5, with TRBD1 identical over 7 bases. Trimming at V came to 5 bases and at J to 5 bases, leaving 11 bases not matched to a gene. The CDR3 runs to 15 residues. CDR1 and CDR2 from the germline V gene are MNHNS and SASEGT. The CDR3 DNA sequence: TGTGCCAGCAGTCCGACAGGGACAGCCGGGGAGACCCAGTACTTC. Translation gives CASSPTGTAGETQYF.

The chain is built from TRBV5-8 and TRBJ1-5; D unclear. The V gene lost 4 bases and the J gene lost 1 base, with 12 bases spanning the gap. The CDR3 totals 15 residues. Germline V gives CDR1 SGHTS, CDR2 YDEGEE. For the CDR3, the DNA is TGTGCCAGCAGCCCCGGGTCCTTGAGCAATCAGCCCCAGCATTTT. This gives the protein CASSPGSLSNQPQHF.

The CDR3 loop is CSARGGGRLGEQYF. The CDR3 DNA is TGCAGCGCAAGGGGCGGGGGGCGATTGGGAGAGCAGTACTTC. This chain connects TRBV29-1 to TRBJ2-7, with 8 bases fitting TRBD2. The CDR3 loop spans 14 amino acids. V was pared by 7 bases and J by 7 bases, with 15 bases of the junction left unmatched. The germline gives CDR1 SQVTM, CDR2 ANQGSEA.

This clonotype has at least ten counts. This chain links TRBV28 with TRBJ1-6; 7 positions match TRBD1. Germline V gene sequence: CDR1 MDHEN, CDR2 SYDVKM. V shed 5 bases and J 4 bases; nucleotides not matched to a gene: 8. This CDR3 is 16 amino acids long. CDR3 nucleotide sequence: TGTGCCAGCAGTGATCTCCCGGGACAGTATAATTCACCCCTCCACTTT. Protein sequence: CASSDLPGQYNSPLHF.

This clonotype was picked up many times. The chain is built from TRBV7-8 and TRBJ2-5; 8 bases align to TRBD2. CDR3 length equals 16 residues. Germline-derived CDR1 and CDR2 are SGHVS and FQNEAQ. The V and J ends lost 1 base and 5 bases, in that order; junction bases with no gene match: 9. CDR3: CASSLVLAGIGETQYF. The CDR3, as DNA: TGTGCCAGCAGCTTAGTGTTAGCGGGAATAGGGGAGACCCAGTACTTC.

This clonotype occurred a few times. The chain carries TRBV5-1 and TRBJ2-7; 7 nucleotides match TRBD1. Germline V lookup: CDR1 SGHRS, CDR2 YFSETQ. V shed 2 bases and J 6 bases; nucleotides not matched to a gene: 11. CDR3 size: 15 residues. The CDR3, as DNA: TGCGCCAGCAGCTTATGGACAGGAAACGCCGTCGAGCAGTACTTC. It yields the protein CASSLWTGNAVEQYF.

This clonotype was detected many times. The CDR3 DNA reads TGCAGCGTGGGGGACAGGGGGCCCGCCTACGAGCAGTACTTC. Its protein is CSVGDRGPAYEQYF. The chain is built from TRBV29-1 and TRBJ2-7; 12 bases map to TRBD1. Trimming at V came to 6 bases and at J to 2 bases, leaving 5 bases not matched to a gene. From germline, CDR1 is SQVTM and CDR2 ANQGSEA. The CDR3 extends over 14 amino acids.

This clonotype has ten or more counts. The chain employs TRBV2 and TRBJ1-2, with D hard to call. This CDR3 spans 11 amino acids. V was shortened by 6 bases and J by 4 bases, with 6 bases between the two germline ends. Germline CDR1 SNHLY, CDR2 FYNNEI. CDR3 region: CASREIYGYTF. CDR3 sequence (DNA): TGTGCCAGCAGGGAGATCTATGGCTACACCTTC. The full variable domain, completed using reference TRBV2 and TRBJ1-2, is EPEVTQTPSHQVTQMGQEVILRCVPISNHLYFYWYRQILGQKVEFLVSFYNNEISEKSEIFDDQFSVERPDGSNFTLKIRSTKLEDSAMYFCASREIYGYTFGSGTRLTVV.

This clonotype showed up many times. V usage is TRBV12-3 or TRBV12-4 and J usage is TRBJ2-5, with D unclear. The ends were cut back, 1 base at V and 7 bases at J, with 10 bases in the middle. This CDR3 contains 13 residues. DNA for the CDR3: TGTGCCAGCAGTTTAGACAGTCTATGGACCCAGTACTTC. This gives the protein CASSLDSLWTQYF.

This clonotype occurred many times. J is TRBJ1-6 and V is TRBV6-2 or TRBV6-3, with a possible D match to TRBD1 (5 bases). CDR3 length: 16 residues. CDR1 is MNHEY, CDR2 SVGEGT, per germline. V lost 0 bases and J 9 bases, leaving 15 bases between the germline ends. In DNA, the CDR3 is TGTGCCAGCAGTTACTCGAAGGCCAGGGCGGCTTCACCCCTCCACTTT. Amino acid sequence: CASSYSKARAASPLHF.

This clonotype was recorded at least ten times. CDR3 in amino acids: CASSPVAETYEQYF. CDR3 nucleotide sequence: TGTGCCAGCTCACCGGTGGCGGAAACCTACGAGCAGTACTTC. J is TRBJ2-7 and V is TRBV18; D gene uncertain. The V gene's germline CDR1 is KGHSH and CDR2 LQKENI. Trimming cost V 3 bases and J 2 bases, with 11 bases left between them. The CDR3 length is 14 residues.

J is TRBJ2-5 and V is TRBV5-1; a possible D gene is TRBD2 (5 bases). Deletions cut 3 bases from V and 3 bases from J, with 9 bases between. The CDR3 totals 13 residues. Germline CDR1 is SGHRS and CDR2 is YFSETQ. In DNA form, the CDR3 reads TGCGCCAGCAGCTCCCCAGCGGAAGAGACCCAGTACTTC. Protein: CASSSPAEETQYF.

This clonotype appeared many times. J is TRBJ2-3 and V is TRBV20-1; D ambiguous. The CDR3 runs to 15 residues. Germline CDR1 reads DFQATT; CDR2 reads SNEGSKA (reference sequence). V gave up 4 bases and J gave up 0 bases, with 14 bases separating them. This CDR3 reads CSAKGDKSSTDTQYF. CDR3 sequence (DNA): TGCAGTGCTAAAGGAGACAAGTCTAGCACAGATACGCAGTATTTT.

This clonotype was counted ten times or more. V is TRBV19 and J is TRBJ1-1; D unresolved. The V end was cut by 2 bases, the J end by 1 base, with 11 bases between. The CDR3 runs 15 residues. Germline lookup yields CDR1 LNHDA and CDR2 SQIVND (reference sequence). This CDR3 is CASSIREAPNTEAFF. The CDR3 DNA follows: TGTGCCAGTAGTATACGGGAAGCACCGAACACTGAAGCTTTCTTT.

This clonotype was found many times. The chain recombines TRBV6-1 with TRBJ1-1, with 7 bases matching TRBD1. V lost 4 bases and J lost 2; bases outside the gene matches: 10. This CDR3 contains 16 residues. Germline V gives CDR1 MNHNS, CDR2 SASEGT. CDR3 in DNA: TGTGCCAGCAGTGCCTTCTTCGGGACAGCTAACACTGAAGCTTTCTTT. Translating gives CASSAFFGTANTEAFF.

This clonotype was recorded many times. The chain recombines TRBV6-1 with TRBJ1-4; TRBD1 matches 7 bases. Trimming took 6 bases from V and 12 from J; bases not matched to a gene: 7. Germline CDR1 and CDR2: MNHNS and SASEGT. The CDR3 sequence is 12 residues long. In DNA, the CDR3 is TGTGCCAGCAGCCTGACAGGGAATCAACTGTTTTTT. Encoded protein: CASSLTGNQLFF.